What follows are 20 T cell receptor beta chains derived from one specimen sequenced in a study of blood T cells in healthy people across ages. For the second PCR, which ran for roughly 7 to 11 cycles, a sample-barcoded 5' primer and a J-beta primer mix were used. TCRdb used MiXCR to reprocess the 5' RACE reads, holding one entry per CDR3 protein. Among more than 500,000 distinct CDR3 sequences listed, about a quarter were seen once. These data were also filed under a second study, of T cells of mothers and their children.

The sequencing input was blood. These receptors came from a boy aged 2-9 years in good health.

This clonotype has just a few counts. J is TRBJ2-7 and V is TRBV7-2, with 7 bases that match TRBD1. The CDR3 consists of 15 residues. V trimming: 2 bases; J trimming: 2 bases; junction bases outside the gene matches: 6. Germline V CDR1 and CDR2: SGHTA, FQGNSA. The chain's CDR3 is CASSLRGTETYEQYF. The CDR3 region has the DNA TGTGCCAGCAGCTTAAGGGGGACAGAGACCTACGAGCAGTACTTC.

This clonotype was detected a few times. V and J are TRBV7-9 and TRBJ1-2; no reliable D call. The CDR3 has 15 residues. The V gene lost 2 bases and the J gene lost 4 bases, with 14 bases spanning the gap. The germline V gene encodes CDR1 SEHNR and CDR2 FQNEAQ (reference sequence). CDR3 loop: CASSLKGHSIYGYTF. DNA of the CDR3: TGTGCCAGCAGCTTAAAGGGCCACTCCATCTATGGCTACACCTTC. The full variable domain, its missing parts supplied by reference TRBV7-9 and TRBJ1-2, is DTGVSQNPRHKITKRGQNVTFRCDPISEHNRLYWYRQTLGQGPEFLTYFQNEAQLEKSRLLSDRFSAERPKGSFSTLEIQRTEQGDSAMYLCASSLKGHSIYGYTFGSGTRLTVV.

The table lists this clonotype with a few counts. This sequence joins TRBV20-1 and TRBJ2-1; TRBD2 matches 7 bases. Germline V gene lookup returns CDR1 DFQATT and CDR2 SNEGSKA (reference sequence). The CDR3 contains 17 residues. V lost 0 bases and J lost 4; bases outside the gene matches: 12. The CDR3 is CSARDRRREGRYNEQFF. In DNA form, the CDR3 reads TGCAGTGCTAGAGATAGGAGGAGGGAGGGCCGGTACAATGAGCAGTTCTTC.

The CDR3 spells CASIQGGGEGYTF. CDR3 in DNA: TGTGCCAGCATCCAGGGGGGAGGAGAAGGCTACACCTTC. The V gene is TRBV6-6, the J gene TRBJ1-2; 7 nucleotides align to TRBD1. The germline gives CDR1 MNHNY, CDR2 SVGAGI (reference sequence). The CDR3 covers 13 residues. V trimming: 7 bases; J trimming: 8 bases; junction bases outside the gene matches: 10.

This clonotype appeared many times. The V and J genes are TRBV10-3 and TRBJ1-4, with a possible D match to TRBD1 (5 bases). Deletions cut 11 bases from V and 6 bases from J, with 16 bases between. There are 13 residues in the CDR3. In germline, CDR1 is ENHRY, CDR2 SYGVKD. CDR3 region: CAVFREEDEKLFF. The CDR3 region has the DNA TGTGCCGTTTTCAGGGAGGAGGATGAAAAACTGTTTTTT.

This clonotype appeared a few times. The germline gene is not matched at one end of the junction; a read error may be the cause. The chain is built from TRBV6-6 and TRBJ2-7; a possible D gene is TRBD2 (5 bases). Germline CDR1 is MNHNY and CDR2 is SVGAGI (reference sequence). The CDR3 covers 13 residues. This CDR3 is CASSSPEGYEQYF. Here the CDR3 DNA reads TGCGCCAGCAGTTCTCCCGAGGGCTACGAGCAGTACTTC.

This chain links TRBV29-1 with TRBJ1-1; the D gene is possibly TRBD1 (5 bases). The CDR3 spans 16 residues. V lost 1 base to trimming and J lost 4 bases, with 19 bases between them. Per the germline V gene, CDR1 is SQVTM and CDR2 is ANQGSEA. CDR3 residues: CSVEGWTSNLGTEAFF. The CDR3 bases are TGCAGCGTTGAAGGCTGGACATCTAACTTGGGCACTGAAGCTTTCTTT.

DNA for the CDR3: TGTGCCAGCAGCCGTATAACTAGTACCATCGGGGAGCTGTTTTTT. Its protein is CASSRITSTIGELFF. V gene TRBV7-2 combines with J gene TRBJ2-2, with TRBD2 as a possible D gene (5 bases). CDR1 is SGHTA, CDR2 FQGNSA, per germline. CDR3 length: 15 residues. V was pared by 5 bases and J by 7 bases, with 17 bases between.

The chain carries TRBV5-6 and TRBJ1-5, with TRBD1 identical over 8 bases. The CDR3 length is 15 residues. V was clipped by 0 bases and J by 3 bases; unmatched bases: 2. In germline, CDR1 is SGHDT, CDR2 YYEEEE. The CDR3 is CASSLGRGLNQPQHF. CDR3 DNA sequence: TGTGCCAGCAGCTTGGGCAGGGGGCTCAATCAGCCCCAGCATTTT. The variable domain in full, completed from reference TRBV5-6 and TRBJ1-5, reads DAGVTQSPTHLIKTRGQQVTLRCSPKSGHDTVSWYQQALGQGPQFIFQYYEEEERQRGNFPDRFSGHQFPNYSSELNVNALLLGDSALYLCASSLGRGLNQPQHFGDGTRLSIL.

This clonotype occurred a few times. V and J are TRBV29-1 and TRBJ2-1; the D gene is possibly TRBD2 (5 bases). Germline V gives CDR1 SQVTM, CDR2 ANQGSEA. The V gene lost 6 bases and the J gene lost 2 bases, with 20 bases spanning the gap. The CDR3 is 16 residues long. The CDR3 DNA reads as TGCAGCGTGAAAAAAAGGACGGGGTCTCCCTACAATGAGCAGTTCTTC. Translated, it gives CSVKKRTGSPYNEQFF.

The V and J genes are TRBV6-1 and TRBJ1-1, with D possibly TRBD1 on 5 matching bases. V dropped 4 bases and J dropped 7 bases, with 19 bases sitting between them. The CDR3 is 15 amino acids. Germline V CDR1 and CDR2: MNHNS, SASEGT. CDR3 sequence: CASSGGLRGAGEAFF. The CDR3 region has the DNA TGTGCCAGCAGTGGTGGGTTGAGGGGCGCAGGTGAAGCTTTCTTT.

The chain combines TRBV6-6 with TRBJ2-3; D is ambiguous. Germline V gene sequence: CDR1 MNHNY, CDR2 SVGAGI (reference sequence). This CDR3 has 13 residues. V was shortened by 7 bases and J by 1 base, with 9 bases between the two germline ends. The CDR3 DNA sequence: TGTGCCAGCATGGCGGTAGGCACAGATACGCAGTATTTT. Protein product: CASMAVGTDTQYF.

The chain's CDR3 is CASRVTLNTEAFF. CDR3 DNA: TGTGCCAGCAGAGTTACACTGAACACTGAAGCTTTCTTT. The rearrangement uses TRBV2 and TRBJ1-1; D call uncertain. With 6 bases removed from V and 0 bases from J, the gap between germline ends came to 8 bases. The germline gives CDR1 SNHLY, CDR2 FYNNEI. The CDR3 sequence is 13 residues long.

The rearrangement links TRBV20-1 to TRBJ2-3; 11 positions agree with TRBD2. The junction had 8 bases not matched to a gene; V was cut back by 3 bases and J by 0 bases. CDR1 is DFQATT and CDR2 is SNEGSKA in the germline V gene (reference sequence). The CDR3 sequence is 17 residues long. This CDR3 is CSASPSGTSGSTDTQYF. The CDR3 bases are TGCAGTGCTAGTCCTTCCGGGACTAGCGGAAGCACAGATACGCAGTATTTT.

For the CDR3, the DNA is TGCAGTGCTCCTCGAACAGATACGCAGTATTTT. Amino acids: CSAPRTDTQYF. The chain links TRBV20-1 to TRBJ2-3, with D unresolved. V shed 5 bases and J shed 3 bases, with 6 bases lying between them. Germline V lookup: CDR1 DFQATT, CDR2 SNEGSKA (reference sequence). This CDR3 has 11 amino acids.

This clonotype was counted between two and nine times. The rearrangement uses TRBV3-1 and TRBJ2-4; 7 nucleotides agree with TRBD1. This CDR3 has 15 residues. CDR1 is LGHDT and CDR2 is YNNKEL in the germline V gene (reference sequence). The J segment lost 9 bases and the V segment lost 4 bases, leaving 12 bases of the junction unmatched. Here the CDR3 reads CASSPDRARVGIQYF. The CDR3 region has the DNA TGTGCCAGCAGCCCCGACAGGGCTCGGGTGGGCATTCAGTACTTC.

This clonotype was seen a handful of times. The V and J genes are TRBV5-1 and TRBJ2-7, with 8 bases lining up with TRBD2. The CDR3 spans 15 residues. The V segment lost 0 bases and the J segment 3 bases; nucleotides outside the gene matches: 5. Germline values: CDR1 SGHRS, CDR2 YFSETQ. CDR3 loop: CASSLETSGFYEQYF. CDR3 bases: TGCGCCAGCAGCTTGGAAACTAGCGGCTTCTACGAGCAGTACTTC.

This clonotype was found a few times. The chain joins TRBV7-9 to TRBJ2-5, with TRBD1 matching 7 bases. The J call may be in error: the DNA end matches TRBJ2-1 better. This CDR3 is built from 15 residues. CDR1 and CDR2 from the germline V gene are SEHNR and FQNEAQ (reference sequence). CDR3 bases: TGTGCCAGCAGCCCCAACAGGGGCGAGTACAATGAGCAGTTCTTC. It yields the protein CASSPNRGEYNEQFF.

This clonotype was picked up a small number of times. The rearrangement links TRBV10-3 to TRBJ2-3; D is undetermined. Trimming left V 3 bases short and J 8 bases short, with 12 bases between. The CDR3 length is 13 residues. Germline V gene lookup returns CDR1 ENHRY and CDR2 SYGVKD. The CDR3 spells CAISDPKFFTQYF. The CDR3 DNA is TGTGCCATCAGTGACCCGAAATTTTTTACGCAGTATTTT.

The chain is built from TRBV29-1 and TRBJ2-2; weak D call: TRBD2 (5 bases). The V gene lost 0 bases and the J gene lost 6 bases, with 14 bases spanning the gap. CDR1 and CDR2 from the germline V gene are SQVTM and ANQGSEA. The CDR3 runs 15 residues. The CDR3 sequence: CSVEERPLAAGELFF. DNA for the CDR3: TGCAGCGTTGAAGAGCGGCCCCTAGCAGCCGGGGAGCTGTTTTTT.